The entry below gives a single T cell receptor (beta chain) sequence along with its context. Its binding antigen is unknown. No much larger clonotype is one base removed from it; base qualities were not supplied. Instrument on record: Illumina NovaSeq 6000. Using 5'RACE with constant-segment primers, TCRalpha and TCRbeta cDNA libraries were constructed, with sample barcodes and unique molecular identifiers added in the process. Trizol reagent was used to extract RNA from every sample. The libraries were amplified in two PCR steps, and the second step added a second sample barcode and Illumina TruSeq adapters. The libraries were sequenced on an Illumina NovaSeq using 2 x 150 bp paired-end reads. The original pipeline was this. Demultiplexing of reads and collapsing into UMI-guided consensus sequences were performed with migec v1.2.7. Using mixcr v2.1.11, UMI consensuses were aligned to TRA and TRB V and J templates and then assembled into clonotypes. A clonotype was counted as expanded or contracted only if both edgeR and NoisET called the change significant, with noise models trained on biological replicates. For edgeR calls, the cutoffs were a false discovery rate-adjusted p below 0.01 and a log2 fold-change threshold of 1. PCA with hierarchical clustering of max-normalized trajectories of the 1000 most abundant clonotypes was used as exploratory dynamics analysis. Each responding clone was given a CD4 or CD8 phenotype based on the CD4+ and CD8+ repertoires, which had been sequenced separately. TCRdb's own reprocessing of the public reads used fastp at Q25 and MiXCR and kept productive beta chains. All rows with the same CDR3 protein become a single entry with the most common DNA and genes. The V and J calls and clone size come from TCRdb's table, not from the authors' own analysis. Across this sample there are roughly 110,000 distinct CDR3 sequences, with about 15% seen only once. The ten largest clones represent approximately 28% of the sample.

This sample is part of a study of T-cell memory formation after mild COVID-19 (dated by TCRdb to the early 2020s). Notes on the research overall: Most TCR sequence clusters were specific to one of the two donors. In two donors, T-cell clones that expanded and contracted after mild COVID-19 were followed by sequencing TCRalpha and TCRbeta repertoires longitudinally. Two young, previously healthy adult volunteers, one female and one male, were included in the cohort.

PBMCs were isolated by Ficoll-Paque density gradient centrifugation. Study-level results and caveats: Contracting CD4+ clones were found mainly in CM and EM memory subsets, while CD8+ clones were enriched in EMRA. Clones contracting from day 15 to 85 had balanced CD4/CD8 phenotypes, while a second wave expanding from day 15 to 37 was biased towards CD4+. Some responding clones were found in pre-infection memory, which suggests that pre-existing cross-reactive memory T cells took part in the SARS-CoV-2 response. SARS-CoV-2 specificity was not confirmed for the second-wave clones peaking on day 37. The study covered only two mild cases, and larger cohorts including severe cases with pre-infection samples were considered necessary.

The sample comprised PBMCs or a T cell subset sorted from them (not recorded which). This TCR derives from an adult woman who had mild COVID-19 (a few samples of this study predate the infection). The sample titles of this study are shuffled in the database, so cell type and time point are left out; the donor was told from shared clones.

Here is the DNA: TGTGCCAGCAGCATTACAGGGGGGAGAGGTTATACGCAGTATTTT. Its translation reads: CASSITGGRGYTQYF. The chain uses TRBV12-3 or TRBV12-4 and TRBJ2-3; 8 central bases correspond to TRBD1. The CDR3 runs 15 residues from the cysteine to the phenylalanine. The DNA shown is the 45-base CDR3, in frame from base 1. Trimming removed 6 bases from V and 7 bases from J; the gene matches leave 12 bases unexplained.